The text below deals with one TCR beta chain. This sample was taken from a study of blood T cell repertoires in COVID-19. The overall study: The origin of the acute and convalescent COVID-19 samples was the United States, Italy and Spain. From T cells, B-cell-depleted T cells, or PBMCs came the material, which was cDNA or gDNA.

Germline CDR1 reads SQVTM; CDR2 reads ANQGSEA. The ends were cut back, 5 bases at V and 2 bases at J, with 3 bases in the middle. CDR3 length equals 10 residues. As handled by the study authors: By means of reference gene primer amplification, nucleated cell counts were estimated. This table comes from immunoSEQ multiplex PCR, and its TCRdb copy is limited to in-frame clones, with some not included. V and J calls and clone size are those listed in that table; D and trimming were worked out from the DNA. The data hold more than 80,000 clones, with almost 85% observed a single time. The material sequenced was peripheral blood. This clonotype was sampled from a man aged 45 to 65 with active or convalescent COVID-19. The chain joins TRBV29-1 to TRBJ1-1; the D is unclear. The CDR3 protein is CSVQNTEAFF. The CDR3 DNA reads TGCAGCGTTCAAAACACTGAAGCTTTCTTT.